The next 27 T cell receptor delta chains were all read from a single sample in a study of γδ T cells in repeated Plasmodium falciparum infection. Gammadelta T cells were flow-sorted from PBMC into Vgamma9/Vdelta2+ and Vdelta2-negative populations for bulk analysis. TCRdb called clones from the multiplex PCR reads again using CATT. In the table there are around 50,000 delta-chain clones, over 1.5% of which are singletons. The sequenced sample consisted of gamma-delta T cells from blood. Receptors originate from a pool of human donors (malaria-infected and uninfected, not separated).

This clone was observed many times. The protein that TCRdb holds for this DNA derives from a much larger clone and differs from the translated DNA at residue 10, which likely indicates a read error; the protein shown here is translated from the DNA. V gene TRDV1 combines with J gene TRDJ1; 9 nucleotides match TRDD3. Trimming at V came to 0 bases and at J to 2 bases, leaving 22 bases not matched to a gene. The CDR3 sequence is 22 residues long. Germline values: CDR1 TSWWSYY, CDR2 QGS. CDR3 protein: CALGELLLTAYWGTQFTDKLIF. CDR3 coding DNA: TGTGCTCTTGGGGAACTCCTCCTTACGGCGTACTGGGGGACCCAATTTACCGATAAACTCATCTTT.

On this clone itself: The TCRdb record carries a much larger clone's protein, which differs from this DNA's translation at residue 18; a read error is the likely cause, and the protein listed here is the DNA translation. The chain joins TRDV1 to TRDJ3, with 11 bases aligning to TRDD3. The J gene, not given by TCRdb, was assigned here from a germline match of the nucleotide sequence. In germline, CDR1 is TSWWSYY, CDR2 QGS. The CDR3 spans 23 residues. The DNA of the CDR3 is TGTGCTCTTGGGGAAAGGTCCCTCTTGGGTCTGGGGGATACAGTCTGGGACCCCCGACAGATGTTTTTC. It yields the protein CALGERSLLGLGDTVWDPRQMFF.

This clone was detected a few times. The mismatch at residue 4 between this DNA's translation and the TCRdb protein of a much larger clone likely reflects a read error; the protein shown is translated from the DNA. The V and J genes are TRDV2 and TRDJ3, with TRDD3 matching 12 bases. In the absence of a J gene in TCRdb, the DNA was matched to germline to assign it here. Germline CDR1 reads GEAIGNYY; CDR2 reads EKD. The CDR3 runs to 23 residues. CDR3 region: CACGTPSVLGDTGSSWDTRQMFF. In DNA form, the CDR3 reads TGTGCCTGTGGCACCCCGTCTGTACTGGGGGATACTGGGAGCTCCTGGGACACCCGACAGATGTTTTTC.

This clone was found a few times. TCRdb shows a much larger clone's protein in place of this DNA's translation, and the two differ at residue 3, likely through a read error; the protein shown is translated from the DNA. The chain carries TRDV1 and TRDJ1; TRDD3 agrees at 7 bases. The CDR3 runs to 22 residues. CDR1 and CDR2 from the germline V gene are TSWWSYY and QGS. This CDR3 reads CAPGGLPFPERRPTKKTDKLIF. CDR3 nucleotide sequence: TGTGCTCCTGGGGGCCTCCCTTTTCCCGAAAGGCGACCCACGAAGAAGACCGATAAACTCATCTTT.

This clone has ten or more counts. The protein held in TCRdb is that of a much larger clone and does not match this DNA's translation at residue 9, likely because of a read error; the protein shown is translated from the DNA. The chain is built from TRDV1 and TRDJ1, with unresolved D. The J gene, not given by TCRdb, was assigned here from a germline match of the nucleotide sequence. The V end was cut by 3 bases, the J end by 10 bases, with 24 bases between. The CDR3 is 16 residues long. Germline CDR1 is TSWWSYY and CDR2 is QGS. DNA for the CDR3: TGTGCTCTTGGGGACCCATACCCTGAGGGCCCAGTTGGACTCATCTTT. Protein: CALGDPYPEGPVGLIF.

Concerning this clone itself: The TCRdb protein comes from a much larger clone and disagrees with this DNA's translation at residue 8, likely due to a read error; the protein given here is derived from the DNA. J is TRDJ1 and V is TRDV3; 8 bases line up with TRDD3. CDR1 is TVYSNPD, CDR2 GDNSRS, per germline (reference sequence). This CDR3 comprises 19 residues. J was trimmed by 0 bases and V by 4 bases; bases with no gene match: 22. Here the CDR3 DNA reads TGTGCCTCAACTCCTTCCCCCCGGGGGATAGTCTCGTACACCGATAAACTCATCTTT. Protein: CASTPSPRGIVSYTDKLIF. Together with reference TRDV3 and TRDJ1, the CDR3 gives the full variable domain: CDKVTQSSPDQTVASGSEVVLLCTYDTVYSNPDLFWYRIRPDYSFQFVFYGDNSRSEGADFTQGRFSVKHILTQKAFHLVISPVRTEDSATYYCASTPSPRGIVSYTDKLIFGKGTRVTVEP.

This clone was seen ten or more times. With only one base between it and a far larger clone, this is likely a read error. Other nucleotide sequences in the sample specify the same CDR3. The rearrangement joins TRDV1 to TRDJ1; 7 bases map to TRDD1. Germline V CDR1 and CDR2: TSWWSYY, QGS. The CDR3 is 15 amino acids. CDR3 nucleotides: TGTGCCCTTGGGGAAATAGCGAGGCCCACCGATAAACTCATCTTT. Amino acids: CALGEIARPTDKLIF.

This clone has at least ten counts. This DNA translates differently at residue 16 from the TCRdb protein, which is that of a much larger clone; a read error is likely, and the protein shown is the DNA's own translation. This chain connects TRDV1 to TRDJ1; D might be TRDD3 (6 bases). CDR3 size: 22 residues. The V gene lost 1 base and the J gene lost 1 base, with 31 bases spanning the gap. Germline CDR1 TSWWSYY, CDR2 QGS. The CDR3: CALGEPRRRDTRTPFRTDKLIF. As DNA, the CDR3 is TGTGCTCTTGGGGAACCTCGGAGAAGAGATACGCGGACACCATTCCGCACCGATAAACTCATCTTT.

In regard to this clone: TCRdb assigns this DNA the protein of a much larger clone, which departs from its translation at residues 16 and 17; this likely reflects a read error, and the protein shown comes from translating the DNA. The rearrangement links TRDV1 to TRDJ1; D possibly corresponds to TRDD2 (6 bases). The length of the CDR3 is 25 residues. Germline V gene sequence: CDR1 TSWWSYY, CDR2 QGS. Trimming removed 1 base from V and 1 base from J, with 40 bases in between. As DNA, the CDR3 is TGTGCTCTTGGGGAACGAAGACCCTTCCCCATATACCCTCTATATTGGTGGCAGTCCACCGATAAACTCATCTTT. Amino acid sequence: CALGERRPFPIYPLYWWQSTDKLIF.

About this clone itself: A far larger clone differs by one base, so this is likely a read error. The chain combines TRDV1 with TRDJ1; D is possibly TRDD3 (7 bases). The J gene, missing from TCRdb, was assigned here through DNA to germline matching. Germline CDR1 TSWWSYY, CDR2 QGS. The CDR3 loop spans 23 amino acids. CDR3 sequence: CALGELGVPRGLGLLSYTDKLIF. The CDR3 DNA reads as TGCGCTCTTGGGGAACTCGGCGTTCCTAGAGGACTGGGGCTCCTTTCGTACACCGATAAACTCATCTTT.

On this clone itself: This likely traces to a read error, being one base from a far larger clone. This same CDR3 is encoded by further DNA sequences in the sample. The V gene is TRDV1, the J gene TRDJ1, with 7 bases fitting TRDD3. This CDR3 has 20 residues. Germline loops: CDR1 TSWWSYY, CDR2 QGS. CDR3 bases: TGTGCTCTTGGGGAACTAAGGATGGACTGGGGACAGCCGTACACTGATAAACTCATCTTT. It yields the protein CALGELRMDWGQPYTDKLIF.

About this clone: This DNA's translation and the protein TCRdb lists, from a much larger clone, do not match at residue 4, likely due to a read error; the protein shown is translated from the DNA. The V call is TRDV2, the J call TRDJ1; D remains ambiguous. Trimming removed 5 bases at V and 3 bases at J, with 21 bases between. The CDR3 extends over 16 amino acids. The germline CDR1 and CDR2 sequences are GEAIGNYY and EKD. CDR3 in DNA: TGTGCCTGTGTCCAATGCCGCCCCTCCAAGCCCGATAAACTCATCTTT. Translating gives CACVQCRPSKPDKLIF.

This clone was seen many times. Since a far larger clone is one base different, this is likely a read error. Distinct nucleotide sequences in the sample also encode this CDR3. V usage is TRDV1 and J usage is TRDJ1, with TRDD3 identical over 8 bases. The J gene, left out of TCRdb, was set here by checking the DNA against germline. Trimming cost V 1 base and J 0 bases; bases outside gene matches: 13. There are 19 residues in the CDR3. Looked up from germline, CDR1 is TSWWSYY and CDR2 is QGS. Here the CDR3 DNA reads TGTGCTCTTGGGGAACCCGCCACCCTGGGGGACCCGAACACCGATAAACTCATCTTT. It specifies CALGEPATLGDPNTDKLIF.

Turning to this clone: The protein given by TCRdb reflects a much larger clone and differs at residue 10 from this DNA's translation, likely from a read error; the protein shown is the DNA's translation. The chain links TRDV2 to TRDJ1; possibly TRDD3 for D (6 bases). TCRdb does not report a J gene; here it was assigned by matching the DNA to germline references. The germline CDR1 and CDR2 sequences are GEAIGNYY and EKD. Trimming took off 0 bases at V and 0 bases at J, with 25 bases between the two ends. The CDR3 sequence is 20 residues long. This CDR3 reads CACDTVRLTRGSPYTDKLIF. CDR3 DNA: TGTGCCTGTGACACCGTAAGGCTTACTCGGGGATCCCCCTACACCGATAAACTCATCTTT.

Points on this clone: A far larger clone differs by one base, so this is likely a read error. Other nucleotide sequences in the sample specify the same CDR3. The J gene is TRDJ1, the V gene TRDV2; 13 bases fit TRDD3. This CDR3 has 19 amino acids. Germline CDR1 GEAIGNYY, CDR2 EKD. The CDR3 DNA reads TGTGCCTGTGACACCTTACTGGGGGATACGCCCCGATACACTGATAAACTCATCTTT. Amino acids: CACDTLLGDTPRYTDKLIF.

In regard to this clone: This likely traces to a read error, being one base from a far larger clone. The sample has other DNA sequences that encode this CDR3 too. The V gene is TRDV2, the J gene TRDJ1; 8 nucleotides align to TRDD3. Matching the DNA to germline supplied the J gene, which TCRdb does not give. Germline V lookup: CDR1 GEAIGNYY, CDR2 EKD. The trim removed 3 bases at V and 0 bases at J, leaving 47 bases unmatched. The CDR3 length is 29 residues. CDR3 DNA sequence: TGTGCCTGTGACCCTGCCTTCCGACCCAATGGAGTAGAGCCCTTACTGGGGGCCGACGCTGACCTATACACCGATAAACTCATCTTT. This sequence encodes CACDPAFRPNGVEPLLGADADLYTDKLIF.

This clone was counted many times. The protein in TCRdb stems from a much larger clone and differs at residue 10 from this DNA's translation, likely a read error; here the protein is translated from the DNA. The CDR3 reads CALGELTGSEYGADKLIF. As DNA, the CDR3 is TGTGCTCTTGGGGAACTAACGGGTTCAGAATACGGAGCCGATAAACTCATCTTT. J is TRDJ1 and V is TRDV1; the D gene is possibly TRDD3 (5 bases). The J gene, missing from TCRdb, was assigned here through DNA to germline matching. The CDR3 consists of 18 residues. V lost 0 bases and J 3 bases, leaving 20 bases between the germline ends. CDR1 and CDR2 from the germline V gene are TSWWSYY and QGS.

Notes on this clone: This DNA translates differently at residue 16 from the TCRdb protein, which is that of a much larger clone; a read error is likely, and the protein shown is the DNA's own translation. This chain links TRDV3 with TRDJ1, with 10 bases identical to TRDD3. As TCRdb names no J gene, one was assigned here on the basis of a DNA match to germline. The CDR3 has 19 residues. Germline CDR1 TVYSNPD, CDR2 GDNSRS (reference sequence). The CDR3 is CASTPSPWGIVSYTDELIF. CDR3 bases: TGTGCCTCAACTCCTTCCCCCTGGGGGATAGTCTCGTACACCGATGAACTCATCTTT. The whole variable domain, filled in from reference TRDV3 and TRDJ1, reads CDKVTQSSPDQTVASGSEVVLLCTYDTVYSNPDLFWYRIRPDYSFQFVFYGDNSRSEGADFTQGRFSVKHILTQKAFHLVISPVRTEDSATYYCASTPSPWGIVSYTDELIFGKGTRVTVEP.

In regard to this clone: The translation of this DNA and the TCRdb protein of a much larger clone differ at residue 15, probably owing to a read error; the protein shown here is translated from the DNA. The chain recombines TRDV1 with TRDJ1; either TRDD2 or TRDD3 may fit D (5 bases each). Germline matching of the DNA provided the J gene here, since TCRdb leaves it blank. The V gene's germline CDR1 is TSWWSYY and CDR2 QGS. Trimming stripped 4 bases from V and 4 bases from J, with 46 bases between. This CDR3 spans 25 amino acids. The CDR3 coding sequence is TGTGCTCTTGGGGTCCAGCCGCTTCCAGTCCGAGTATTGGGGAATCAGGACCAACGTGTCGATAAACTCATCTTT. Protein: CALGVQPLPVRVLGNQDQRVDKLIF.

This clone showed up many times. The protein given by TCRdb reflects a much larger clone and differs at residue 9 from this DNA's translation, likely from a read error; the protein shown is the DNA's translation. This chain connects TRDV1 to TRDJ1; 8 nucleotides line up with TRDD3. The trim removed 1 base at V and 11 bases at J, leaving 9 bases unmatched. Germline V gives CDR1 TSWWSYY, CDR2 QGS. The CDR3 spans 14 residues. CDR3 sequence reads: CALGEHLGESVLIF. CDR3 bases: TGTGCTCTTGGGGAACACCTGGGGGAGTCGGTGCTCATCTTT.

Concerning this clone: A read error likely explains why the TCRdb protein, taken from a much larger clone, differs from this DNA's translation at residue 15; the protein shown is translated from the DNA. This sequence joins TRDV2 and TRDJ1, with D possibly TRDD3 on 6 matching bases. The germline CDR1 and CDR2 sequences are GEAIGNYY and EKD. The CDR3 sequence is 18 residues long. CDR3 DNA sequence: TGTGCCTGTGACACCGTCCGGGGGACCCAATTGTACACCGATATACTCATCTTT. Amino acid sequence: CACDTVRGTQLYTDILIF.

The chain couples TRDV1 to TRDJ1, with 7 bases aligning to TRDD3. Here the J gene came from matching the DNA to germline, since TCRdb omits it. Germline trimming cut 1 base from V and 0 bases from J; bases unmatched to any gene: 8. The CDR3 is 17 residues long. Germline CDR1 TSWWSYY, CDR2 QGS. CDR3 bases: TGTGCTCTTGGGGAACCGGGGGATTTACCGTACACCGATAAACTCATCTTT. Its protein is CALGEPGDLPYTDKLIF.

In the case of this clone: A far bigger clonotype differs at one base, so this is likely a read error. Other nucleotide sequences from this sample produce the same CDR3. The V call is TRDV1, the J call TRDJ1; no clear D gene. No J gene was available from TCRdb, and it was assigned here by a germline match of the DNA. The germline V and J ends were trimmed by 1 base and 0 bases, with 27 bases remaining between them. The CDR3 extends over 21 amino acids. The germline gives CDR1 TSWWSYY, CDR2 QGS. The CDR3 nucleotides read TGTGCTCTTGGGGAACCCCCTTTACACGTACGGGGTACACTATACACCGATAAACTCATCTTT. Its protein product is CALGEPPLHVRGTLYTDKLIF.

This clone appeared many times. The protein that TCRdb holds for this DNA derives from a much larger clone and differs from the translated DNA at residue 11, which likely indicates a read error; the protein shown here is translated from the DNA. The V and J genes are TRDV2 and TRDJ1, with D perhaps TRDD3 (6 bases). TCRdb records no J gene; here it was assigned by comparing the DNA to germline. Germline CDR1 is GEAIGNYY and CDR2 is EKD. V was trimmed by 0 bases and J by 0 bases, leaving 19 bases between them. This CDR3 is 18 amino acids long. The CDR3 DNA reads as TGTGCCTGTGACACCGTCCGGGGGACCCAAATGTACACCGATAAACTCATCTTT. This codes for CACDTVRGTQMYTDKLIF.

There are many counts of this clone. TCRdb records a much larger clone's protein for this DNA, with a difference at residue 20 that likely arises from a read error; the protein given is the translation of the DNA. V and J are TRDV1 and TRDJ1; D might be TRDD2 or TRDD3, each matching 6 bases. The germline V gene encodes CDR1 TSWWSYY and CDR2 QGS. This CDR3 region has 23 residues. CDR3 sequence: CALGSCAPTPWDWGPPYTDRLIF. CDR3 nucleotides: TGTGCTCTTGGGTCCTGTGCTCCTACTCCTTGGGATTGGGGGCCACCCTACACCGATAGACTCATCTTT.

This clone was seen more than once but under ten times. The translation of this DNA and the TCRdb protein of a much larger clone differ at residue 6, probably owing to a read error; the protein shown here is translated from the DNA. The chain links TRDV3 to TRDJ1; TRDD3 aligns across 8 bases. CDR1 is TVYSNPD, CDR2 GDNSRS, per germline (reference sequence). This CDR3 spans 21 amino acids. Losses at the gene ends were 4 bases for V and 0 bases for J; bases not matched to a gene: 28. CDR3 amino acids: CASSASPFGDTTCEYTDKLIF. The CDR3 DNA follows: TGTGCCTCTTCGGCCTCCCCGTTTGGGGATACTACTTGTGAGTACACCGATAAACTCATCTTT.

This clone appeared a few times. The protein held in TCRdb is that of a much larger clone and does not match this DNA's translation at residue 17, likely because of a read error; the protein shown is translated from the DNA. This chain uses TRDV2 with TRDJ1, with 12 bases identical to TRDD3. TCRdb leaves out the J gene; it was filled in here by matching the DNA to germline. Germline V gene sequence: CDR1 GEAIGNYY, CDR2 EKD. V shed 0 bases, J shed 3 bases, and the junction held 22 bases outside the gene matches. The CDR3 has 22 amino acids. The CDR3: CACDTPDSGPLGDTPDADKLIF. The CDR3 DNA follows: TGTGCCTGTGACACCCCCGATTCAGGCCCACTGGGGGATACTCCGGACGCCGATAAACTCATCTTT.